The source of this TCR beta chain is a study of cytomegalovirus exposure and HLA in healthy donors. General study results and limits: Earlier analysis yielded a pattern in which most TCR beta V segments were productive about 90% or about 30% of the time. Equally common other TCR beta chains were less clonally expanded than HLA-associated ones, a later analysis found. Highly shared variants forming one cluster were likely a sequencing artifact.

PCR primers comprised 60 Vbeta and 13 Jbeta primers. Sequencing used immunoSEQ multiplex PCR; TCRdb keeps in-frame clones, though not all of them. This sample yields around 99,000 clones, of which under 80% are seen a single time; more than 6% belongs to the top ten. Remarks on this clone: Its antigen is undetermined.

Sequenced input: PBMCs. This receptor was taken from a woman between 45 and 60 years old in good health and CMV-seropositive.

The CDR3 DNA reads as TGTGCCAGTAGTAAACAGGGTCCCGGAAACACCATATATTTT. Translated, it gives CASSKQGPGNTIYF. The chain has TRBV19 and TRBJ1-3, with D possibly being TRBD1 (6 bases). Germline V lookup: CDR1 LNHDA, CDR2 SQIVND (reference sequence). Trimming removed 4 bases at V and 4 bases at J, with 11 bases between. This CDR3 region has 14 residues.